This T cell receptor beta chain was identified in a study of naive and memory T cell subsets. This CDR3 is 17 amino acids long. Germline V CDR1 and CDR2: SNHLY, FYNNEI. After removal of 7 bases from V and 4 bases from J, the junction contained 16 bases not matched to a gene. This clonotype was counted ten times or more. Its antigen remains unknown. The library had UMIs added by 3' ligation of an oligonucleotide to TCR cDNA. Input was about 1 to 1,100 ng of DNase-treated total RNA without cell sorting. Study-wide findings and caveats: TCR transcript changes with activation or differentiation may affect this RNA method.

Four PCR rounds used nested alpha and beta constant region primers plus the SP2 primer. Alpha and beta constant region primers primed reverse transcription for blood and skin samples. MiXCR, run by TCRdb on the 5' RACE reads, gives a single entry per CDR3 protein. The data contain tens of thousands of distinct CDR3 sequences, roughly 7% of them singletons. This sequence was found in a male donor in good health. The rearrangement joins TRBV2 to TRBJ2-1; 7 nucleotides match TRBD1. CDR3: CASISLLTGDEYNEQFF. The CDR3 DNA follows: TGTGCCAGCATTTCTCTCTTAACAGGGGACGAATACAATGAGCAGTTCTTC.